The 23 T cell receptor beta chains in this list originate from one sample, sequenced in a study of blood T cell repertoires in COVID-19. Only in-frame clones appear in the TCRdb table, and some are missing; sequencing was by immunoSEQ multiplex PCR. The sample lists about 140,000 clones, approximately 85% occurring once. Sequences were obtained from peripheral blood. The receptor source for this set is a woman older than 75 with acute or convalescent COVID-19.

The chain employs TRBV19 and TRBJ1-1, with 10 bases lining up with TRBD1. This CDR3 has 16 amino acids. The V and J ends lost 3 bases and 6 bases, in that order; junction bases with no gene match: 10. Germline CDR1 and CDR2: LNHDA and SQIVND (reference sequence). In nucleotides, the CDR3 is TGTGCCAGTAGTATCCTCCCGACAGGGGGCAATGCTGAAGCTTTCTTT. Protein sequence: CASSILPTGGNAEAFF.

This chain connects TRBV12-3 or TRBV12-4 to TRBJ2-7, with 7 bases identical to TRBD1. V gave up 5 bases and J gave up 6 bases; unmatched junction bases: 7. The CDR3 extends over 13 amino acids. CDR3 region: CASSALTGFEQYF. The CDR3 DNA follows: TGTGCCAGCAGTGCGTTGACAGGGTTCGAGCAGTACTTC.

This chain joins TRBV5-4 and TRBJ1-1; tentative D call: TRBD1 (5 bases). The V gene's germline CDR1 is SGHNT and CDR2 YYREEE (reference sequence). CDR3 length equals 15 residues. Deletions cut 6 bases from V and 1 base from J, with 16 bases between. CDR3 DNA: TGTGCCAGCACCGCCAATGACAGAGCGAACACTGAAGCTTTCTTT. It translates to CASTANDRANTEAFF.

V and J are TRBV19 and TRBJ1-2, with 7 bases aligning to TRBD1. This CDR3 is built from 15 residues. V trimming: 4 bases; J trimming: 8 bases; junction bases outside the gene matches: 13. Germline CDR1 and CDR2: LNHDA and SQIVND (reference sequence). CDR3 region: CASSRDPGQWKGYTF. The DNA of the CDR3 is TGTGCCAGTAGTAGGGATCCGGGACAGTGGAAGGGCTACACCTTC.

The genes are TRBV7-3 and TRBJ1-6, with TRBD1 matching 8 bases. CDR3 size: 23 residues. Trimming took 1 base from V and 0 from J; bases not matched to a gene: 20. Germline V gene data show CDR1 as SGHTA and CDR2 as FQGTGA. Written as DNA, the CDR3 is TGTGCCAGCAGCTTAAAGGGCGATCAGGCAGGGGGCCTCCTGAGCTCCTATAATTCACCCCTCCACTTT. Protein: CASSLKGDQAGGLLSSYNSPLHF. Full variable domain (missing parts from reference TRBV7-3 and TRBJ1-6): GAGVSQTPSNKVTEKGKYVELRCDPISGHTALYWYRQSLGQGPEFLIYFQGTGAADDSGLPNDRFFAVRPEGSVSTLKIQRTERGDSAVYLCASSLKGDQAGGLLSSYNSPLHFGNGTRLTVT.

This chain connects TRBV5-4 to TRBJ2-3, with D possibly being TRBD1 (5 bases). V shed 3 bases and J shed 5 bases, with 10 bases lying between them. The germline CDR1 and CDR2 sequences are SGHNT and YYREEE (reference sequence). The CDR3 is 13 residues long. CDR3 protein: CASSSQGVDTQYF. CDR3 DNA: TGTGCCAGCAGCTCCCAGGGTGTAGATACGCAGTATTTT.

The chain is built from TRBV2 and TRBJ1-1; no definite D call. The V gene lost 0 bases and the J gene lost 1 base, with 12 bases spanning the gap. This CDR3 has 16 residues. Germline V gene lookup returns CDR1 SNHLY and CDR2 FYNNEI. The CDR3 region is CASSEALPGSNTEAFF. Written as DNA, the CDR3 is TGTGCCAGCAGTGAAGCGCTTCCAGGCTCGAACACTGAAGCTTTCTTT.

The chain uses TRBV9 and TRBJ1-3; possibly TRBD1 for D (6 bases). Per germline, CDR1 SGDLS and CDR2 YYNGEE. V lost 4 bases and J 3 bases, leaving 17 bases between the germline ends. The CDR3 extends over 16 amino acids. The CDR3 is CASSTQQGRVGNTIYF. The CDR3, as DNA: TGTGCCAGCAGCACCCAACAGGGTAGAGTTGGAAACACCATATATTTT. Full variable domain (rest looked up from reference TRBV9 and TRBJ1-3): DSGVTQTPKHLITATGQRVTLRCSPRSGDLSVYWYQQSLDQGLQFLIQYYNGEERAKGNILERFSAQQFPDLHSELNLSSLELGDSALYFCASSTQQGRVGNTIYFGEGSWLTVV.

The chain's CDR3 is CASSPGTAPYSGNTIYF. CDR3 nucleotides: TGTGCCAGCTCACCAGGGACAGCCCCCTATTCTGGAAACACCATATATTTT. The chain is built from TRBV18 and TRBJ1-3; the match to TRBD1 covers 7 bases. This CDR3 has 17 residues. Germline trimming cut 2 bases from V and 1 base from J; bases unmatched to any gene: 8. Per germline, CDR1 KGHSH and CDR2 LQKENI.

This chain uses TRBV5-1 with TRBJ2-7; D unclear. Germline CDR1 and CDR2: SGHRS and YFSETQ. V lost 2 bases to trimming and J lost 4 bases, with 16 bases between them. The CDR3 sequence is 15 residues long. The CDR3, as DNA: TGCGCCAGCAGCTTCGACTCCTCCCCCGGTTACGAGCAGTACTTC. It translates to CASSFDSSPGYEQYF.

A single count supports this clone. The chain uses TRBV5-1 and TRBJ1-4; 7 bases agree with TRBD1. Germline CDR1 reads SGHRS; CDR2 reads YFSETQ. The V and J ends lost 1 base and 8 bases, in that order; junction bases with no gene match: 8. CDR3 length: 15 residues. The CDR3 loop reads CASSLRSGGREKLFF. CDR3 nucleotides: TGCGCCAGCAGCTTGAGGTCAGGGGGTCGGGAAAAACTGTTTTTT.

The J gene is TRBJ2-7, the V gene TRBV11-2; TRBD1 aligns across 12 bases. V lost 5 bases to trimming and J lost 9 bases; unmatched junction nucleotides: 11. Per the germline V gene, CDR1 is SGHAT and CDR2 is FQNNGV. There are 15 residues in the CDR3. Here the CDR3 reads CASSRQGQGALGQYF. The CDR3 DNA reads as TGTGCCAGCAGCCGCCAGGGACAGGGGGCTCTGGGGCAGTACTTC.

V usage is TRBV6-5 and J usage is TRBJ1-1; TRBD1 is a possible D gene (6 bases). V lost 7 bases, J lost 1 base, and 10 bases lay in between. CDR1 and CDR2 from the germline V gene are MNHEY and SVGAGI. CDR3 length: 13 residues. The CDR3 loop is CASNRQANTEAFF. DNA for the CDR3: TGTGCCAGCAATAGACAGGCGAACACTGAAGCTTTCTTT.

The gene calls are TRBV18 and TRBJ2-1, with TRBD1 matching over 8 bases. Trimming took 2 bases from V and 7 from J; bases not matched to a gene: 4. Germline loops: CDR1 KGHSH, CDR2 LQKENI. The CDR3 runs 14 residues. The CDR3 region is CASSPGTGINEQFF. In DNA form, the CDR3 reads TGTGCCAGCTCACCAGGGACAGGTATTAATGAGCAGTTCTTC.

The CDR3 DNA reads TGTGCCAGCAGCTTGCAGGGGGCATCCCCCTACTACGAGCAGTACTTC. Its translation: CASSLQGASPYYEQYF. The chain uses TRBV5-5 and TRBJ2-7; 8 bases are a match to TRBD1. V lost 1 base, J lost 3 bases, and 9 bases stayed unmatched. The V gene's germline CDR1 is SGHKS and CDR2 YYEKEE (reference sequence). The CDR3 runs 16 residues.

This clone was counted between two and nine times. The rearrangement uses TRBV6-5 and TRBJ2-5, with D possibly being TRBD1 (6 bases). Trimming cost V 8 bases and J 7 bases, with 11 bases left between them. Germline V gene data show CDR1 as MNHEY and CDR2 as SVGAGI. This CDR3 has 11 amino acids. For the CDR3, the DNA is TGTGCCAGCGCACAAGGGGGGACCCAGTACTTC. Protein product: CASAQGGTQYF.

The CDR3 DNA reads TGTGCCAGCAGCAAAGTAATCTACGACACTGAAGCTTTCTTT. Encoded protein: CASSKVIYDTEAFF. The chain employs TRBV21-1 and TRBJ1-1. TRBV21-1 is a pseudogene. The CDR3 extends over 14 amino acids.

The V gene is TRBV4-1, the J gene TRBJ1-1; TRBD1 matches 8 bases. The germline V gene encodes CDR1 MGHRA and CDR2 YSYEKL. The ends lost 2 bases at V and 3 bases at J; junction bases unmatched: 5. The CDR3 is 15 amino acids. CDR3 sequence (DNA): TGCGCCAGCAGCCAACAGGGGGCTGGGGACACTGAAGCTTTCTTT. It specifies CASSQQGAGDTEAFF.

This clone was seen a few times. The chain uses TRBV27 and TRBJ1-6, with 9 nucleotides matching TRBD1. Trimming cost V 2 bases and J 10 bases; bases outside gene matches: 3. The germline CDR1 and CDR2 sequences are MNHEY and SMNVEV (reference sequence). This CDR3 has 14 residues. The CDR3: CASSLAGTGSPLHF. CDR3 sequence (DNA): TGTGCCAGCAGTTTAGCCGGGACAGGGTCACCCCTCCACTTT.

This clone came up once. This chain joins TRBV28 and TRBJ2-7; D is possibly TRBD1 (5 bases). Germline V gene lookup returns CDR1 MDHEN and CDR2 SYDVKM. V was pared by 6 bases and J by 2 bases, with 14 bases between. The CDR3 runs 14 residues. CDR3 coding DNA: TGTGCCAGCAGCCCAGGGCGAGAGCCCTACGAGCAGTACTTC. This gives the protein CASSPGREPYEQYF.

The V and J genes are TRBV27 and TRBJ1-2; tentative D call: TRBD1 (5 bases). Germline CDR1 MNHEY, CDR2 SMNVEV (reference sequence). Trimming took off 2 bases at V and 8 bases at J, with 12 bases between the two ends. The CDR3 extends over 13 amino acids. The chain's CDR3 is CASSLTQGMGYTF. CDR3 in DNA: TGTGCCAGCAGTTTAACCCAGGGTATGGGCTACACCTTC.

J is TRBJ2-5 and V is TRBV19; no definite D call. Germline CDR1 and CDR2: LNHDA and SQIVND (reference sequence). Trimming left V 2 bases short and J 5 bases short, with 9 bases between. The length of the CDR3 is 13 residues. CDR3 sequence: CASSIMSSETQYF. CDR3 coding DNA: TGTGCCAGTAGTATAATGTCGTCGGAGACCCAGTACTTC.

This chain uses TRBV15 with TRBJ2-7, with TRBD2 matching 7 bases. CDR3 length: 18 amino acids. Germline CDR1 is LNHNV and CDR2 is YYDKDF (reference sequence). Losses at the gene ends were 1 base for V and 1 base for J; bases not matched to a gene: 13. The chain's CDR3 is CATSRGILRAGNSYEQYF. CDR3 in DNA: TGTGCCACCAGCAGAGGCATCTTGAGAGCGGGAAATTCCTACGAGCAGTACTTC.